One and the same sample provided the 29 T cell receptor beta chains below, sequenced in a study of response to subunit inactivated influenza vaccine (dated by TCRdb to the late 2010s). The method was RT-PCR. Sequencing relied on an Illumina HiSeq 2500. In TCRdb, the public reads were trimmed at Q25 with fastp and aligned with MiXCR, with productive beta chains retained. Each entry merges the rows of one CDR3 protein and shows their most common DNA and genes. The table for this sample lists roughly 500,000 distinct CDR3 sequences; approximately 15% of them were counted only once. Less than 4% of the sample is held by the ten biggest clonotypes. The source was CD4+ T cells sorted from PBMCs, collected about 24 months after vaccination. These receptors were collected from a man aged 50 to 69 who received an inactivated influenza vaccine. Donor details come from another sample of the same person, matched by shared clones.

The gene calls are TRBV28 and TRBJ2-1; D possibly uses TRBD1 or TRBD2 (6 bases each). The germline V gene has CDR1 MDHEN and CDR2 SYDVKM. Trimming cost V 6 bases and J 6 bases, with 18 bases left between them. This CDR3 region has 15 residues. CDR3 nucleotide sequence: TGTGCCAGCAGACCCTCCGTACAGGGAGGCAATGAGCAGTTCTTC. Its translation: CASRPSVQGGNEQFF.

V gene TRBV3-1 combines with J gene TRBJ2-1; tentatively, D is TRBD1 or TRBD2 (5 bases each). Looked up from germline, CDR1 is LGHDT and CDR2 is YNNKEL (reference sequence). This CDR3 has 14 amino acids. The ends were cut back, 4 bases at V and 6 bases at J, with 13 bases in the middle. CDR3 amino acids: CASSRRDPPNEQFF. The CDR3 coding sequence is TGTGCCAGCAGCCGCCGGGACCCGCCCAATGAGCAGTTCTTC.

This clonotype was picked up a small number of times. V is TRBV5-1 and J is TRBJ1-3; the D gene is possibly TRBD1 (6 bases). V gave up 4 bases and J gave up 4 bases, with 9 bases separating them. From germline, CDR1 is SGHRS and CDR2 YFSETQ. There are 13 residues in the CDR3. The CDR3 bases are TGCGCCAGCAGCGAAGGACAGGGAAACACCATATATTTT. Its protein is CASSEGQGNTIYF.

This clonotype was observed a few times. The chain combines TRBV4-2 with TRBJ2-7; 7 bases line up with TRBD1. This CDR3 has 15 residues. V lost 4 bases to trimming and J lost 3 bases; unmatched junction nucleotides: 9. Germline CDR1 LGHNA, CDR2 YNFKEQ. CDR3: CASSPIVDRDYEQYF. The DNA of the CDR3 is TGTGCCAGCAGCCCTATCGTCGACAGGGACTACGAGCAGTACTTC.

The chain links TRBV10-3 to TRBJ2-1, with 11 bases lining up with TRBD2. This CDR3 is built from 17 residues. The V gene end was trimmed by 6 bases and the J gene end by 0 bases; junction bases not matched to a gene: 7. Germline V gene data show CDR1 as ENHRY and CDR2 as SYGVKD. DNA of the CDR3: TGTGCCATCAGCCCGACTAGCGGGGAGAACTCCTACAATGAGCAGTTCTTC. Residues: CAISPTSGENSYNEQFF.

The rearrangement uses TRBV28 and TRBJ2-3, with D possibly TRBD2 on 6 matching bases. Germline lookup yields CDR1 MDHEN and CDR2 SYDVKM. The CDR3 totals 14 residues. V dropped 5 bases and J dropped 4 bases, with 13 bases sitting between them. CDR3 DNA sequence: TGTGCCAGCAGTCCGGAGGGTCCCCCAGATACGCAGTATTTT. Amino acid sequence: CASSPEGPPDTQYF.

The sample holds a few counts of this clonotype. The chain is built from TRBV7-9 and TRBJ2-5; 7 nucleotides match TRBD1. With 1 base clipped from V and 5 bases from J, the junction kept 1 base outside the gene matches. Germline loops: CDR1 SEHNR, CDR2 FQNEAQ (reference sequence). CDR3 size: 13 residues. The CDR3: CASSLEGAETQYF. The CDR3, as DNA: TGTGCCAGCAGCTTAGAGGGGGCGGAGACCCAGTACTTC.

The DNA for the CDR3 is TGTGCCAGCAGTTTATTACAGGGGAGAAAAAACATTCAGTACTTC. This gives the protein CASSLLQGRKNIQYF. The chain couples TRBV12-3 or TRBV12-4 to TRBJ2-4; TRBD1 agrees at 7 bases. CDR3 length: 15 amino acids. The trim removed 2 bases at V and 4 bases at J, leaving 5 bases unmatched.

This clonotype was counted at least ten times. The CDR3 is CASSSGTGGLMGTEAFF. The CDR3 DNA reads as TGTGCCAGCTCGTCCGGGACAGGGGGCTTAATGGGCACTGAAGCTTTCTTT. The V and J genes are TRBV18 and TRBJ1-1, with 12 bases lining up with TRBD1. The germline V gene encodes CDR1 KGHSH and CDR2 LQKENI. With 6 bases clipped from V and 4 bases from J, the junction kept 12 bases outside the gene matches. The CDR3 runs 17 residues.

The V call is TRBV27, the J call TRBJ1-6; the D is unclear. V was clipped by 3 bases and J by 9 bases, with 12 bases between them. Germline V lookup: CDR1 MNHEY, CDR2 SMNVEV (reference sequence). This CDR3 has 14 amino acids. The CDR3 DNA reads TGTGCCAGCAGTTTCCCAACCGAGGGTTCACCCCTCCACTTT. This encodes CASSFPTEGSPLHF.

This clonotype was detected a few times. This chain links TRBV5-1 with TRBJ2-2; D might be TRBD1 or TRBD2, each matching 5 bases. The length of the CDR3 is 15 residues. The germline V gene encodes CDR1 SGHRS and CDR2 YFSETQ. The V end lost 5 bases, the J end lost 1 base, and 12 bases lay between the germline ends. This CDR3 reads CASRPGRRNTGELFF. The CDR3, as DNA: TGCGCCAGCAGGCCGGGACGCCGGAACACCGGGGAGCTGTTTTTT.

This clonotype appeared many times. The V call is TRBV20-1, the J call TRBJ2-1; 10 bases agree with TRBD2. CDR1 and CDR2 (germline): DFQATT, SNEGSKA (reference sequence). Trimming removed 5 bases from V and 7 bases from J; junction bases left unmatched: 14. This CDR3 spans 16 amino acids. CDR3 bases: TGCAGTGCTCCCTCACGTAGCGGGAGGTTCGGGAATGAGCAGTTCTTC. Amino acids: CSAPSRSGRFGNEQFF.

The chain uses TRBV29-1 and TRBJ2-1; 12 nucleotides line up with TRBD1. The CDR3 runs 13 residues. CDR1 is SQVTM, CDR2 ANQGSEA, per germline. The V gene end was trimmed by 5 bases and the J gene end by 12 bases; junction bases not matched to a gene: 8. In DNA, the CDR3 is TGCAGCGTTCGGGACAGGGGGCTTTTTGGGCAGTTCTTC. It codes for CSVRDRGLFGQFF.

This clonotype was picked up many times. The CDR3 loop reads CASSQDRGPSPYGYTF. DNA of the CDR3: TGCGCCAGCAGCCAAGATCGGGGCCCTTCCCCCTATGGCTACACCTTC. The chain has TRBV4-1 and TRBJ1-2, with D perhaps matching TRBD1 (5 bases). Trimming stripped 0 bases from V and 4 bases from J, with 15 bases between. CDR3 length: 16 residues. CDR1 and CDR2 (germline): MGHRA, YSYEKL.

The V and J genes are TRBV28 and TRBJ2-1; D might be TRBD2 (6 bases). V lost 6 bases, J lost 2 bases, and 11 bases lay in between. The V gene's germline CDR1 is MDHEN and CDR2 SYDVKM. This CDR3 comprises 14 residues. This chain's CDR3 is CASRSGPTYNEQFF. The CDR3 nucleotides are TGTGCCAGCAGAAGCGGGCCTACCTACAATGAGCAGTTCTTC.

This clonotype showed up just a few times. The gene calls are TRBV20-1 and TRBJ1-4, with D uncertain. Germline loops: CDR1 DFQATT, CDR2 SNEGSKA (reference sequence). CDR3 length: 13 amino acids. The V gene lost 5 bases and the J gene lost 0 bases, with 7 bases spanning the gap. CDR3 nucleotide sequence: TGCAGTGCTTGGCAGCCAACTAATGAAAAACTGTTTTTT. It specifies CSAWQPTNEKLFF.

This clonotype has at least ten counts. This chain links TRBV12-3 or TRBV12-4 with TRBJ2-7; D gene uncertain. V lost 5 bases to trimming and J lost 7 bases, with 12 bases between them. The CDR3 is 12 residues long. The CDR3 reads CASSRRPQEQYF. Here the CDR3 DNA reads TGTGCCAGCAGTCGACGACCGCAGGAGCAGTACTTC.

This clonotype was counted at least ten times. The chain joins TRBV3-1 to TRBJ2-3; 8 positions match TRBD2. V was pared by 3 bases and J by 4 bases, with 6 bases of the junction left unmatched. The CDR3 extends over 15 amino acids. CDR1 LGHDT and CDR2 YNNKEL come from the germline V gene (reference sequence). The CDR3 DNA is TGTGCCAGCAGCCATGGGACTAGTCAGTCAGATACGCAGTATTTT. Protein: CASSHGTSQSDTQYF.

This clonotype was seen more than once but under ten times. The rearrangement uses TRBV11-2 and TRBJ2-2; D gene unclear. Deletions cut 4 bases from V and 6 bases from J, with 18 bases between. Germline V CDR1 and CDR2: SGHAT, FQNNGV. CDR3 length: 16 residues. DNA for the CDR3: TGTGCCAGCAGCTCGTTTACTACCGGGCGAGCCGGGGAGCTGTTTTTT. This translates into CASSSFTTGRAGELFF. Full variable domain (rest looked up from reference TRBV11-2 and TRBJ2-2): EAGVAQSPRYKIIEKRQSVAFWCNPISGHATLYWYQQILGQGPKLLIQFQNNGVVDDSQLPKDRFSAERLKGVDSTLKIQPAKLEDSAVYLCASSSFTTGRAGELFFGEGSRLTVL.

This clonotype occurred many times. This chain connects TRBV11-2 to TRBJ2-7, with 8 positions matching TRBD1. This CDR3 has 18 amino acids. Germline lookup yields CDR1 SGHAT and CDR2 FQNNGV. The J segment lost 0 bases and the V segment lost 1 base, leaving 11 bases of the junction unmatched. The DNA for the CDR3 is TGTGCCAGCAGCTTAGGGGTCCGACAGGGGACGAGCTCCTACGAGCAGTACTTC. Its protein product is CASSLGVRQGTSSYEQYF.

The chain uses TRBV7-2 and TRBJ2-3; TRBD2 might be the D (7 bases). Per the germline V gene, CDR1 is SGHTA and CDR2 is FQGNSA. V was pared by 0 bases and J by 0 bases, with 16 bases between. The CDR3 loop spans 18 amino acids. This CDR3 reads CASSLAGVGGGSTDTQYF. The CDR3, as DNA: TGTGCCAGCAGCTTAGCGGGTGTGGGGGGGGGCAGCACAGATACGCAGTATTTT.

The DNA of the CDR3 is TGTGCCAGCAACAGAGCCGGCGGGGGGGCCTCTGAGCAGTACTTC. Residues: CASNRAGGGASEQYF. V and J are TRBV2 and TRBJ2-7, with 9 nucleotides matching TRBD2. With 7 bases clipped from V and 7 bases from J, the junction kept 14 bases outside the gene matches. CDR1 SNHLY and CDR2 FYNNEI come from the germline V gene. This CDR3 is built from 15 residues.

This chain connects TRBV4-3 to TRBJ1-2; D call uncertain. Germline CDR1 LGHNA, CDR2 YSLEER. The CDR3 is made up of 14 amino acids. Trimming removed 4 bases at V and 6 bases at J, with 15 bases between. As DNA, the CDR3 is TGCGCCAGCAGCCCGCGGGCGGGTTTAGATGGCTACACCTTC. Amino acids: CASSPRAGLDGYTF.

This CDR3 is CASSSAGHWADTQYF. CDR3 DNA sequence: TGTGCCAGCAGCTCAGCGGGACATTGGGCCGATACGCAGTATTTT. This chain connects TRBV9 to TRBJ2-3; D possibly corresponds to TRBD2 (7 bases). The length of the CDR3 is 15 residues. Per germline, CDR1 SGDLS and CDR2 YYNGEE. The V end was cut by 4 bases, the J end by 6 bases, with 18 bases between.

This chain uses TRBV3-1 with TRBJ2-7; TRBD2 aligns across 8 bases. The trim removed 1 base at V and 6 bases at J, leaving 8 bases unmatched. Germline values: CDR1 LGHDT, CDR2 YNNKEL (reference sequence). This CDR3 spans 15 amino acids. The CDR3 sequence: CASSQASGGPREQYF. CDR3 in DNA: TGTGCCAGCAGCCAAGCCAGCGGGGGCCCCCGCGAGCAGTACTTC.

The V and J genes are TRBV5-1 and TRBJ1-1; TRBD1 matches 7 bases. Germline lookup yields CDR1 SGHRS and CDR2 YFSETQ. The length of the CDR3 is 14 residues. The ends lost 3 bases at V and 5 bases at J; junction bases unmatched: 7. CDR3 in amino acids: CASSSGRGGTEAFF. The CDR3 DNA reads TGCGCCAGCAGCTCAGGCAGGGGGGGGACTGAAGCTTTCTTT.

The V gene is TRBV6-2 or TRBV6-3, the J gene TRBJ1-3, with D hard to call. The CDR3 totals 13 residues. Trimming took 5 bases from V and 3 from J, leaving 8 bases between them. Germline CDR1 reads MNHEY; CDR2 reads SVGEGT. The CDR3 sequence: CASSRPLGNTIYF. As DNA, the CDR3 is TGTGCCAGCAGTCGCCCCCTTGGAAACACCATATATTTT.

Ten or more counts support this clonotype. CDR3 amino acids: CASSPVGGKSSYNEQFF. The CDR3, as DNA: TGTGCCAGCAGCCCCGTTGGGGGTAAGAGCTCCTACAATGAGCAGTTCTTC. The rearrangement joins TRBV14 to TRBJ2-1; D assignment may be TRBD1 or TRBD2 (5 bases each). This CDR3 comprises 17 residues. From germline, CDR1 is SGHDN and CDR2 FVKESK. V lost 4 bases to trimming and J lost 0 bases, with 16 bases between them. The full variable domain, completed using reference TRBV14 and TRBJ2-1, is EAGVTQFPSHSVIEKGQTVTLRCDPISGHDNLYWYRRVMGKEIKFLLHFVKESKQDESGMPNNRFLAERTGGTYSTLKVQPAELEDSGVYFCASSPVGGKSSYNEQFFGPGTRLTVL.

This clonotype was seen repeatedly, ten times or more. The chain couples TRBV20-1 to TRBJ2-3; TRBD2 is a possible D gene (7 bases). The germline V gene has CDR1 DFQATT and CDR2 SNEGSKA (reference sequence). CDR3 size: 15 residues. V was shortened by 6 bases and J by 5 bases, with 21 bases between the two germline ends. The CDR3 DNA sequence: TGCAGTGCCGAAAAATCGGGGGGCCTAGGAGATACGCAGTATTTT. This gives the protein CSAEKSGGLGDTQYF.